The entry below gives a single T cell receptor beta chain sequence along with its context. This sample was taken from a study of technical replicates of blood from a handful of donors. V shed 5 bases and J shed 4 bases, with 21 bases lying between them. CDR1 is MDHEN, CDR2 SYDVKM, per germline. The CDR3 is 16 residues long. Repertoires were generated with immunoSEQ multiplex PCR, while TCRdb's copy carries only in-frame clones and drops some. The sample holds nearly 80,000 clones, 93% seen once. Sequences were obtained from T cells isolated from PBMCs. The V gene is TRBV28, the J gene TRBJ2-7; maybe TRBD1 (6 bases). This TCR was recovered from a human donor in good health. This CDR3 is CASSLPATGLGYEQYF. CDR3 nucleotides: TGTGCCAGCAGTCTACCAGCGACAGGCTTAGGATACGAGCAGTACTTC.